The 29 T cell receptor beta chains in this list originate from one sample, sequenced in a study of graft-versus-host responses after intestinal transplantation (dated by TCRdb to the early 2020s). Library generation was performed with the immunoSEQ multiplex PCR assay. Not all clones reach the TCRdb copy of this immuneACCESS table, which keeps in-frame sequences only. Checked studies attribute under half of the gap to unresolved V genes and leave the rest unexplained. In all, the sample holds about 86,000 clones, and roughly 90% of those were seen once. Over 0.4% of the sample is in the top ten clones. The sample's time point, from its label and the paper: cells obtained before transplantation from donor or recipient. These receptors are not linked to any known antigen. Sequencing was performed on unstimulated CD8+ T cells sorted from spleen or lymph node cells, taken before intestinal transplant. The receptors shown here come from a human donor who received an intestinal transplant.

This chain connects TRBV6-5 to TRBJ1-2; tentatively, D is TRBD1 (6 bases). This CDR3 region has 12 residues. The germline V and J ends were trimmed by 4 bases and 7 bases, with 10 bases remaining between them. Per germline, CDR1 MNHEY and CDR2 SVGAGI. The chain's CDR3 is CASSSRQVGYTF. CDR3 in DNA: TGTGCCAGCAGTTCCCGACAGGTTGGCTACACCTTC.

The genes are TRBV27 and TRBJ2-1; 8 bases match TRBD1. CDR1 and CDR2 from the germline V gene are MNHEY and SMNVEV (reference sequence). After removal of 6 bases from V and 0 bases from J, the junction contained 10 bases not matched to a gene. The CDR3 length is 17 residues. CDR3 protein: CASSLDRAFGSYNEQFF. CDR3 in DNA: TGTGCCAGCAGCTTGGACAGGGCGTTTGGCTCCTACAATGAGCAGTTCTTC.

The chain employs TRBV7-8 and TRBJ2-1, with 8 positions matching TRBD2. CDR1 SGHVS and CDR2 FQNEAQ come from the germline V gene. V trimming: 3 bases; J trimming: 2 bases; junction bases outside the gene matches: 3. This CDR3 spans 15 amino acids. The CDR3 reads CASSFGRAPYNEQFF. CDR3 nucleotides: TGTGCCAGCAGCTTCGGGAGGGCTCCCTACAATGAGCAGTTCTTC.

The chain carries TRBV4-1 and TRBJ2-7; D is perhaps TRBD1 (5 bases). The V end lost 0 bases, the J end lost 2 bases, and 14 bases lay between the germline ends. This CDR3 has 16 amino acids. CDR1 and CDR2 (germline): MGHRA, YSYEKL. Here the CDR3 reads CASSQDFTGFTYEQYF. The DNA of the CDR3 is TGCGCCAGCAGCCAAGATTTCACAGGCTTTACCTACGAGCAGTACTTC.

This chain joins TRBV19 and TRBJ2-1; D uncertain. Trimming cost V 8 bases and J 8 bases, with 16 bases left between them. Looked up from germline, CDR1 is LNHDA and CDR2 is SQIVND (reference sequence). The CDR3 spans 13 residues. The CDR3 sequence is CASGAGEWDEQFF. The CDR3 DNA follows: TGTGCCAGTGGCGCAGGTGAATGGGATGAGCAGTTCTTC. The variable domain in full, completed from reference TRBV19 and TRBJ2-1, reads DGGITQSPKYLFRKEGQNVTLSCEQNLNHDAMYWYRQDPGQGLRLIYYSQIVNDFQKGDIAEGYSVSREKKESFPLTVTSAQKNPTAFYLCASGAGEWDEQFFGPGTRLTVL.

This clone was detected once. The chain carries TRBV6-5 and TRBJ2-2; D may be TRBD1 (5 bases). Looked up from germline, CDR1 is MNHEY and CDR2 is SVGAGI. The ends were cut back, 4 bases at V and 3 bases at J, with 12 bases in the middle. CDR3 size: 15 residues. This CDR3 reads CASSWSQGYTGELFF. The CDR3 DNA sequence: TGTGCCAGCAGTTGGAGCCAGGGTTACACCGGGGAGCTGTTTTTT.

This clone has a single count. The chain couples TRBV4-1 to TRBJ2-1; 9 bases agree with TRBD2. The J segment lost 4 bases and the V segment lost 0 bases, leaving 7 bases of the junction unmatched. The CDR3 totals 17 residues. The germline V gene encodes CDR1 MGHRA and CDR2 YSYEKL. This chain's CDR3 is CASSQDPFSGRYNEQFF. The CDR3 DNA sequence: TGCGCCAGCAGCCAAGACCCCTTCAGCGGGAGGTACAATGAGCAGTTCTTC.

The V and J genes are TRBV19 and TRBJ2-7, with D possibly matching TRBD2 (6 bases). CDR3 length equals 14 residues. Germline CDR1 reads LNHDA; CDR2 reads SQIVND (reference sequence). Trimming took 4 bases from V and 2 from J, leaving 12 bases between them. This chain's CDR3 is CASSTPGGAYEQYF. The CDR3 DNA is TGTGCCAGTAGTACCCCCGGAGGGGCCTACGAGCAGTACTTC. Looking up the rest from reference TRBV19 and TRBJ2-7 gives the full variable domain: DGGITQSPKYLFRKEGQNVTLSCEQNLNHDAMYWYRQDPGQGLRLIYYSQIVNDFQKGDIAEGYSVSREKKESFPLTVTSAQKNPTAFYLCASSTPGGAYEQYFGPGTRLTVT.

This rearrangement joins TRBV7-8 to TRBJ1-3; possibly TRBD1 for D (6 bases). V was cut by 2 bases and J by 2 bases, with 19 bases left in between. The V gene's germline CDR1 is SGHVS and CDR2 FQNEAQ. The CDR3 totals 18 residues. Here the CDR3 reads CASSLRLTGLGPGNTIYF. CDR3 coding DNA: TGTGCCAGCAGCTTAAGGCTAACAGGGCTAGGTCCTGGAAACACCATATATTTT.

The gene calls are TRBV13 and TRBJ2-1, with 7 bases identical to TRBD1. V was clipped by 6 bases and J by 6 bases; unmatched bases: 8. CDR1 is PRHDT and CDR2 is FYEKMQ in the germline V gene (reference sequence). This CDR3 has 14 amino acids. In DNA, the CDR3 is TGTGCCAGCAGACTACAGGGACAGATCAATGAGCAGTTCTTC. This codes for CASRLQGQINEQFF.

The chain joins TRBV6-1 to TRBJ1-1, with D unresolved. V was clipped by 2 bases and J by 7 bases, with 11 bases between them. The CDR3 length is 13 residues. In germline, CDR1 is MNHNS, CDR2 SASEGT. This chain's CDR3 is CASSEWRGVEAFF. CDR3 DNA: TGTGCCAGCAGTGAATGGCGAGGAGTTGAAGCTTTCTTT.

The V gene is TRBV5-4, the J gene TRBJ1-1, with a possible D match to TRBD1 (5 bases). Germline V gives CDR1 SGHNT, CDR2 YYREEE (reference sequence). The CDR3 length is 19 residues. Between the trimmed V and J ends, which lost 1 base and 0 bases, there was a span of 22 bases. Here the CDR3 reads CASSLSASGGPFLNTEAFF. The CDR3 nucleotides read TGTGCCAGCAGCTTGAGTGCATCGGGGGGACCCTTCCTGAACACTGAAGCTTTCTTT.

The chain links TRBV6-1 to TRBJ1-5, with D uncertain. The V gene's germline CDR1 is MNHNS and CDR2 SASEGT. The V end lost 6 bases, the J end lost 3 bases, and 9 bases lay between the germline ends. This CDR3 has 13 residues. CDR3 residues: CASREKINQPQHF. CDR3 bases: TGTGCCAGCAGAGAGAAGATCAATCAGCCCCAGCATTTT.

V is TRBV4-2 and J is TRBJ1-1, with 9 bases fitting TRBD1. The junction had 6 bases not matched to a gene; V was cut back by 4 bases and J by 3 bases. CDR3 size: 15 residues. Germline V CDR1 and CDR2: LGHNA, YNFKEQ. The chain's CDR3 is CASSPRDREDTEAFF. The CDR3 DNA reads as TGTGCCAGCAGCCCCCGGGACAGGGAGGACACTGAAGCTTTCTTT.

The V and J genes are TRBV5-4 and TRBJ2-7, with D possibly TRBD2 on 5 matching bases. CDR3 length equals 16 residues. Looked up from germline, CDR1 is SGHNT and CDR2 is YYREEE (reference sequence). The V end was cut by 2 bases, the J end by 5 bases, with 20 bases between. Here the CDR3 reads CASSLNPLEVVNEQYF. The CDR3 DNA sequence: TGTGCCAGCAGCTTAAACCCCTTGGAGGTAGTTAACGAGCAGTACTTC.

This clone was observed a few times. V is TRBV4-1 and J is TRBJ2-5; weak D call: TRBD1 (5 bases). Trimming pared 2 bases from V and 2 bases from J, leaving 12 bases between. The CDR3 length is 15 residues. Germline CDR1 MGHRA, CDR2 YSYEKL. As DNA, the CDR3 is TGCGCCAGCAGCCAATATGGGGCCTCACAAGAGACCCAGTACTTC. This codes for CASSQYGASQETQYF.

The chain links TRBV30 to TRBJ1-3; tentatively, D is TRBD1 (6 bases). The CDR3 is made up of 15 amino acids. The V gene lost 3 bases and the J gene lost 0 bases, with 12 bases spanning the gap. Germline-derived CDR1 and CDR2 are GTSNPN and SVGIG (reference sequence). CDR3 DNA: TGTGCCTGGAGCGGGGACACCGGCTCTGGAAACACCATATATTTT. Its translation: CAWSGDTGSGNTIYF.

This chain links TRBV2 with TRBJ2-6; TRBD1 matches 8 bases. The V and J ends lost 4 bases and 4 bases, in that order; junction bases with no gene match: 15. CDR1 is SNHLY, CDR2 FYNNEI, per germline. The CDR3 runs 19 residues. This chain's CDR3 is CASSAVFFTTGAGANVLTF. For the CDR3, the DNA is TGTGCCAGCAGTGCTGTTTTTTTTACGACAGGGGCCGGGGCCAACGTCCTGACTTTC. Based on the CDR3 plus reference TRBV2 and TRBJ2-6, the full variable domain is EPEVTQTPSHQVTQMGQEVILRCVPISNHLYFYWYRQILGQKVEFLVSFYNNEISEKSEIFDDQFSVERPDGSNFTLKIRSTKLEDSAMYFCASSAVFFTTGAGANVLTFGAGSRLTVL.

The chain recombines TRBV15 with TRBJ1-3; D possibly corresponds to TRBD1 (5 bases). With 0 bases removed from V and 2 bases from J, the gap between germline ends came to 11 bases. From germline, CDR1 is LNHNV and CDR2 YYDKDF (reference sequence). This CDR3 has 16 amino acids. CDR3 in amino acids: CATSRDEGAPGNTIYF. CDR3 bases: TGTGCCACCAGCAGAGATGAAGGGGCCCCTGGAAACACCATATATTTT.

The rearrangement links TRBV2 to TRBJ2-3; possibly TRBD2 for D (5 bases). From germline, CDR1 is SNHLY and CDR2 FYNNEI. Trimming stripped 7 bases from V and 6 bases from J, with 14 bases between. The CDR3 runs to 13 residues. The CDR3, as DNA: TGTGCCAGCATGAGGGTATGGAGGGATACGCAGTATTTT. Translated, it gives CASMRVWRDTQYF. The entire variable domain, with the rest obtained from reference TRBV2 and TRBJ2-3, is as follows: EPEVTQTPSHQVTQMGQEVILRCVPISNHLYFYWYRQILGQKVEFLVSFYNNEISEKSEIFDDQFSVERPDGSNFTLKIRSTKLEDSAMYFCASMRVWRDTQYFGPGTRLTVL.

This chain uses TRBV29-1 with TRBJ2-3; TRBD2 aligns across 9 bases. V gave up 2 bases and J gave up 6 bases; unmatched junction bases: 6. CDR1 is SQVTM and CDR2 is ANQGSEA in the germline V gene. This CDR3 region has 14 residues. The CDR3 coding sequence is TGCAGCGTTGAAAGAAGAGCGGGGGGTGATACGCAGTATTTT. Amino acids: CSVERRAGGDTQYF.

In its sample, this clone was seen a few times. The V and J genes are TRBV5-1 and TRBJ2-7, with D possibly being TRBD2 (6 bases). This CDR3 is built from 15 residues. With 3 bases removed from V and 1 base from J, the gap between germline ends came to 14 bases. Germline values: CDR1 SGHRS, CDR2 YFSETQ. CDR3 sequence: CASSSFGTASYEQYF. The CDR3 nucleotides are TGCGCCAGCAGCTCCTTCGGGACTGCATCCTACGAGCAGTACTTC.

The J gene is TRBJ2-2, the V gene TRBV4-3; tentative D call: TRBD1 (5 bases). V lost 3 bases to trimming and J lost 2 bases, with 10 bases between them. The germline gives CDR1 LGHNA, CDR2 YSLEER. The CDR3 covers 15 residues. CDR3 sequence: CASSQDRGNTGELFF. CDR3 nucleotide sequence: TGCGCCAGCAGCCAGGATAGGGGCAACACCGGGGAGCTGTTTTTT.

This chain uses TRBV4-1 with TRBJ2-7; 9 bases fit TRBD1. Germline lookup yields CDR1 MGHRA and CDR2 YSYEKL. The trim removed 3 bases at V and 7 bases at J, leaving 4 bases unmatched. There are 13 residues in the CDR3. DNA for the CDR3: TGCGCCAGCAGCCATACAGGGGGCCGGGAGCAGTACTTC. Translation: CASSHTGGREQYF.

This chain uses TRBV29-1 with TRBJ2-3, with D possibly matching TRBD2 (5 bases). Germline V gene sequence: CDR1 SQVTM, CDR2 ANQGSEA. The V gene lost 2 bases and the J gene lost 2 bases, with 11 bases spanning the gap. The CDR3 runs to 14 residues. CDR3 residues: CSVELLAPTDTQYF. CDR3 DNA sequence: TGCAGCGTTGAACTTCTAGCCCCCACAGATACGCAGTATTTT.

V gene TRBV9 combines with J gene TRBJ1-1, with D hard to call. Germline V gene sequence: CDR1 SGDLS, CDR2 YYNGEE. The V gene lost 3 bases and the J gene lost 5 bases, with 5 bases spanning the gap. The CDR3 consists of 11 residues. CDR3 sequence reads: CASSAGTEAFF. CDR3 DNA sequence: TGTGCCAGCAGCGCCGGGACTGAAGCTTTCTTT.

V usage is TRBV7-9 and J usage is TRBJ2-7; D not certain. This CDR3 contains 14 residues. The V end lost 5 bases, the J end lost 2 bases, and 13 bases lay between the germline ends. The germline CDR1 and CDR2 sequences are SEHNR and FQNEAQ (reference sequence). CDR3 sequence (DNA): TGTGCCAGCAGCCCCCCCGGGTCCCCCTACGAGCAGTACTTC. As protein: CASSPPGSPYEQYF. Full variable domain (rest looked up from reference TRBV7-9 and TRBJ2-7): DTGVSQNPRHKITKRGQNVTFRCDPISEHNRLYWYRQTLGQGPEFLTYFQNEAQLEKSRLLSDRFSAERPKGSFSTLEIQRTEQGDSAMYLCASSPPGSPYEQYFGPGTRLTVT.

The chain combines TRBV30 with TRBJ2-1; TRBD1 is a possible D gene (6 bases). The V gene lost 5 bases and the J gene lost 4 bases, with 12 bases spanning the gap. This CDR3 comprises 13 residues. CDR1 and CDR2 from the germline V gene are GTSNPN and SVGIG (reference sequence). The CDR3 DNA is TGTGCCTGGGACCCGGGACATTACAATGAGCAGTTCTTC. Translated, it gives CAWDPGHYNEQFF.

V gene TRBV9 combines with J gene TRBJ2-7, with TRBD2 matching over 7 bases. Looked up from germline, CDR1 is SGDLS and CDR2 is YYNGEE. The CDR3 spans 14 residues. Unmatched junction bases numbered 6, after V lost 2 bases and J lost 4 bases. CDR3 nucleotides: TGTGCCAGCAGCGTTAGCCCCGGGGGGTACGAGCAGTACTTC. It translates to CASSVSPGGYEQYF.